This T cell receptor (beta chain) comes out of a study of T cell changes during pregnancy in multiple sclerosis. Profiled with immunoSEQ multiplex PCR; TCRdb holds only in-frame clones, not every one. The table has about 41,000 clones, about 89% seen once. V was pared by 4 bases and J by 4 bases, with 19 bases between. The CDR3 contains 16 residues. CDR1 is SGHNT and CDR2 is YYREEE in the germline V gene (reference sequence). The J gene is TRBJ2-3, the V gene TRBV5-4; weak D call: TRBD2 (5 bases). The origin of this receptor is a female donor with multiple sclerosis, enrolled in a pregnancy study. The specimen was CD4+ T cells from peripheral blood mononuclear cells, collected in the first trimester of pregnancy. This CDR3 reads CASSPEASRLSDTQYF. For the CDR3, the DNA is TGTGCCAGCAGCCCTGAAGCTAGCCGTCTCTCAGATACGCAGTATTTT.